A single T cell receptor (beta chain) is shown here with its context. The authors' processing: Amplification from reference gene primers served as the basis for estimated nucleated cell counts. The data were produced by immunoSEQ multiplex PCR, yet TCRdb's version contains in-frame clones alone and is incomplete. The DNA gave D and trimming, while V, J and clone size come from that table. Of approximately 240,000 clones in the sample, around 80% were seen once. Germline assignment: CDR1 LNHDA and CDR2 SQIVND (reference sequence). J lost 5 bases, V lost 5 bases, and 8 bases had no gene match. The CDR3 spans 15 residues. These data come from a study of blood T cell repertoires in COVID-19. Across the study: Researchers got acute and convalescent COVID-19 samples from the United States, Italy and Spain.

The sequenced sample consisted of peripheral blood. This receptor was taken from a human donor in a cohort sampled during active COVID-19. The V call is TRBV19, the J call TRBJ1-4, with 7 bases matching TRBD1. The CDR3 DNA reads as TGTGCCAGTAGTGAGACCGGGACAGTGAATGAAAAACTGTTTTTT. It yields the protein CASSETGTVNEKLFF.